This record concerns one T cell receptor beta chain sequence. These data originate in a study of T cell changes during pregnancy in multiple sclerosis. Sequencing was performed with immunoSEQ multiplex PCR; in TCRdb, only in-frame clones are kept and a portion is missing. The sample records about 87,000 clones, 93% being singletons. V was clipped by 6 bases and J by 4 bases; unmatched bases: 9. CDR1 and CDR2 (germline): MNHEY, SMNVEV (reference sequence). This CDR3 has 16 amino acids. Specimen: peripheral blood, collected in the third trimester of pregnancy. The chain has TRBV27 and TRBJ2-1; TRBD2 aligns across 10 bases. The TCR originated in a female donor in good health, enrolled as a control in a pregnancy study. The CDR3 nucleotides are TGTGCCAGCAGGACCATAGCGGGAGGACCTTACAATGAGCAGTTCTTC. It translates to CASRTIAGGPYNEQFF.